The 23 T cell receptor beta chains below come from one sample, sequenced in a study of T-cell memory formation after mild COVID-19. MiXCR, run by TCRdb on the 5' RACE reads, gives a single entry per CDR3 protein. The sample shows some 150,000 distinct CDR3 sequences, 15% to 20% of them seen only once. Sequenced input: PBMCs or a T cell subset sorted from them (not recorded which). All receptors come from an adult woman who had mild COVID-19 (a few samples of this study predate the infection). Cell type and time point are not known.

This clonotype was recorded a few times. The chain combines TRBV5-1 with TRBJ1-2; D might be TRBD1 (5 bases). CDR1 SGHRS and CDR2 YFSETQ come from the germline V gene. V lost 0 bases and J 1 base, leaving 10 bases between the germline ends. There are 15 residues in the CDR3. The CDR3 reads CASSLDGTVNYGYTF. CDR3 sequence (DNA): TGCGCCAGCAGCTTGGACGGGACGGTTAACTATGGCTACACCTTC.

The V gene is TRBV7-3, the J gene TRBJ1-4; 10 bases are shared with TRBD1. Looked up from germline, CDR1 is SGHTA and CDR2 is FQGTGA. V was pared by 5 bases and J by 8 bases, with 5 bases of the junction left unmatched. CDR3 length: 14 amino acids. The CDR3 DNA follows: TGTGCCAGCAGCCGGACAGGGGGGGAGGAAAAACTGTTTTTT. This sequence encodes CASSRTGGEEKLFF.

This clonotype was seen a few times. The CDR3 DNA sequence: TGTGCCAGCAGCTTATCCCCGTCTAGCGGGGGCCTACGCACAGATACGCAGTATTTT. Its translation is CASSLSPSSGGLRTDTQYF. The chain recombines TRBV7-3 with TRBJ2-3; TRBD2 aligns across 10 bases. This CDR3 has 19 amino acids. Trimming took 2 bases from V and 1 from J; bases not matched to a gene: 12. Germline values: CDR1 SGHTA, CDR2 FQGTGA.

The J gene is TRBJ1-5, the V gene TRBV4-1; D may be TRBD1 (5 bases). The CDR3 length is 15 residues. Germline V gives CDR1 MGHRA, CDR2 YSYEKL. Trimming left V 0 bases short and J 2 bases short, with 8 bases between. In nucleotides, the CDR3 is TGCGCCAGCAGCCAAGACCGGGACGGCAATCAGCCCCAGCATTTT. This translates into CASSQDRDGNQPQHF.

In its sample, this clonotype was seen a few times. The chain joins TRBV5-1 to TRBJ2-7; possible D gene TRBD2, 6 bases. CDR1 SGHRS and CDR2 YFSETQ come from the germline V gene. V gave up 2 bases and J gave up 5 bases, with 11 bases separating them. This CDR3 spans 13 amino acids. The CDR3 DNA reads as TGCGCCAGCAGCTTCGGGCGGGACGACGAGCAGTACTTC. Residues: CASSFGRDDEQYF.

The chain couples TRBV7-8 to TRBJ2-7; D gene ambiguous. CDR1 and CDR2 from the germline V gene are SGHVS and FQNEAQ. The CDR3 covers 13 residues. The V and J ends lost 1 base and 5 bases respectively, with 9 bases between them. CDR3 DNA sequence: TGTGCCAGCAGCTTAGGCGTTGTAAACGAGCAGTACTTC. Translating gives CASSLGVVNEQYF.

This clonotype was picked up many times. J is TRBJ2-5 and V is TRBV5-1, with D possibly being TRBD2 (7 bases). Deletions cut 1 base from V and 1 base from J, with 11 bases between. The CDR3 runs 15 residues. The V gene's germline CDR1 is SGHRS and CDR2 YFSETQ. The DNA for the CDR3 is TGCGCCAGCAGCTTGTCGGGGGGCGTCCAAGAGACCCAGTACTTC. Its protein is CASSLSGGVQETQYF.

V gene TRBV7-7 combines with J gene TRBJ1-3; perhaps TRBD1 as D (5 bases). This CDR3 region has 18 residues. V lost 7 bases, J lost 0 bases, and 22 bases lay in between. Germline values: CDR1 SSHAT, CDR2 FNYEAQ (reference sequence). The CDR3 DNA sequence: TGTGCCAGCAACGTAAAACGGGGCAGGGCCTTCTCTGGAAACACCATATATTTT. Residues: CASNVKRGRAFSGNTIYF.

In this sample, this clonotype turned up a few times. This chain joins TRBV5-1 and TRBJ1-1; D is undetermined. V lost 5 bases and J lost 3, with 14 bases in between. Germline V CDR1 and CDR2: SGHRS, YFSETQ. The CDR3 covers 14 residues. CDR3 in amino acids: CASRTLRGDTEAFF. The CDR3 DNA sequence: TGCGCCAGCAGAACCCTCCGGGGAGACACTGAAGCTTTCTTT.

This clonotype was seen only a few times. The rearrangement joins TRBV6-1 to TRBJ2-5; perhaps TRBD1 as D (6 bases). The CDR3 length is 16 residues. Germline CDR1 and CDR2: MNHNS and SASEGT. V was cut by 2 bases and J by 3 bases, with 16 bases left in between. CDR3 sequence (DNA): TGTGCCAGCAGTGAATTCGGTACAGGGTGGGAAGAGACCCAGTACTTC. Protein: CASSEFGTGWEETQYF.

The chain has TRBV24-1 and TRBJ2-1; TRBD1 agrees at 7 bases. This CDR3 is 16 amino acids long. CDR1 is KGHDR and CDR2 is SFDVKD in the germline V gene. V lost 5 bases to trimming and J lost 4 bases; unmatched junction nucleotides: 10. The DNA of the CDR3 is TGTGCCACCAGTGGTCTTTCCGGGACAGCATACAATGAGCAGTTCTTC. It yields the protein CATSGLSGTAYNEQFF.

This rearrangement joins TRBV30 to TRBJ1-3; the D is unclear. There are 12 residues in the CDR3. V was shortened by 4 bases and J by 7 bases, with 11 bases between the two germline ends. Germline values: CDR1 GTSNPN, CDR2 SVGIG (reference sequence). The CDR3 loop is CAWTVGRNTIYF. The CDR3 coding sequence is TGTGCCTGGACGGTTGGACGGAACACCATATATTTT.

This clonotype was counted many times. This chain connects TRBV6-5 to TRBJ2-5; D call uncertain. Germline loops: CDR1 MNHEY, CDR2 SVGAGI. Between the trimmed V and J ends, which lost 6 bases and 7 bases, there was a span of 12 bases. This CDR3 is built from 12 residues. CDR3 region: CASSPMGRTQYF. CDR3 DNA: TGTGCCAGCAGCCCTATGGGTCGGACCCAGTACTTC.

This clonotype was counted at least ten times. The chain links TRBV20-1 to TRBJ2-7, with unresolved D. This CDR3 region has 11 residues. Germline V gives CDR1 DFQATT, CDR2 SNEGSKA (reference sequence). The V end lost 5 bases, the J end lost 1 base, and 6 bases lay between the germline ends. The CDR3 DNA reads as TGCAGTGCTGAAAGATCCTACGAGCAGTACTTC. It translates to CSAERSYEQYF.

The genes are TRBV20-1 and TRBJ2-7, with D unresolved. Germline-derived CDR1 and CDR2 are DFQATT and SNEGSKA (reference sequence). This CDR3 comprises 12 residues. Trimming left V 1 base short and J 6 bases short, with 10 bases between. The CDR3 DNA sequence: TGCAGTGCTAGAGGGGTAGCACGCGAGCAGTACTTC. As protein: CSARGVAREQYF.

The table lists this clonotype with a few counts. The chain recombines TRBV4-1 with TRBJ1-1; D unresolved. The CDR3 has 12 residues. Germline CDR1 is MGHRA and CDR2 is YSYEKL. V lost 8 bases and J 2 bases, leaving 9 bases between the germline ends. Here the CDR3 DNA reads TGCGCCAGCCGTTCAGTAAACACTGAAGCTTTCTTT. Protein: CASRSVNTEAFF.

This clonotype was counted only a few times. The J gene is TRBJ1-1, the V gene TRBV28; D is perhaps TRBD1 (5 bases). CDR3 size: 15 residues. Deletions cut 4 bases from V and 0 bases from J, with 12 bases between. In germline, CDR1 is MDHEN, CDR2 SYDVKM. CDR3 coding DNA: TGTGCCAGCAGTTCAGGGTTTTACATGAACACTGAAGCTTTCTTT. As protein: CASSSGFYMNTEAFF.

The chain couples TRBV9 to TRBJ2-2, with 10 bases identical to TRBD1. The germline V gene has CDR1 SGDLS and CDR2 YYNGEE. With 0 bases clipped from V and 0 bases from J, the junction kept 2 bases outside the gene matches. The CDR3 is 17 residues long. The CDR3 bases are TGTGCCAGCAGCGTAGGACAGGGGGCAGCGAACACCGGGGAGCTGTTTTTT. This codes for CASSVGQGAANTGELFF.

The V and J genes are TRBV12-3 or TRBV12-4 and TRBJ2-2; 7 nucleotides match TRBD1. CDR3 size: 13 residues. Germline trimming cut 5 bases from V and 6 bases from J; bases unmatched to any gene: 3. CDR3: CASSNRGAGELFF. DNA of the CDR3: TGTGCCAGCAGTAACAGGGGTGCCGGGGAGCTGTTTTTT.

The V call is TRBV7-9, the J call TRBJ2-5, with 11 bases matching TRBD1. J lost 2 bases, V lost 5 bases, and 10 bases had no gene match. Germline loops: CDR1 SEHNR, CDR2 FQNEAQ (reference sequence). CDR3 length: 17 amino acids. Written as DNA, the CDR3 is TGTGCCAGCAGCGTCCTCAGGACAGGGGGCAGGCAAGAGACCCAGTACTTC. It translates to CASSVLRTGGRQETQYF.

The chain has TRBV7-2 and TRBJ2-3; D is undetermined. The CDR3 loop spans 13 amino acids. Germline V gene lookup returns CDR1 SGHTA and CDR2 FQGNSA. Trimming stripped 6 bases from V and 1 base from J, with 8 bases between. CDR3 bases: TGTGCCAGCAGTCACCGGGGCACAGATACGCAGTATTTT. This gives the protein CASSHRGTDTQYF.

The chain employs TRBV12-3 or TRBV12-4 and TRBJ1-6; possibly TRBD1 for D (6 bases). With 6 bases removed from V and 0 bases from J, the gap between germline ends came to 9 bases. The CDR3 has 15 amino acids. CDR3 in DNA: TGTGCCAGCAGGCAGGGGAGCTCCTATAATTCACCCCTCCACTTT. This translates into CASRQGSSYNSPLHF.

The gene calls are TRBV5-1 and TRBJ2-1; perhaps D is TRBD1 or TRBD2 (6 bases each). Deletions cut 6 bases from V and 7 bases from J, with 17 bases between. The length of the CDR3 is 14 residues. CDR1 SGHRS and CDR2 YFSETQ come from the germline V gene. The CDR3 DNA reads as TGCGCCAGCACCCAAAGGGTAGGGGGGAATGAGCAGTTCTTC. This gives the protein CASTQRVGGNEQFF.